This T cell receptor beta chain is drawn from a study of T cell responses to AZD1222 COVID-19 vaccine. Study results and limitations: White British donors predominated, females outnumbered males, and clonal diversity was possibly underestimated. Spike-specific TCRs gained breadth and depth after people received two AZD1222 doses. After the peak T cell response, and only then, were repertoires sampled. Regions 160-218 and 743-854 dominated among vaccine-associated CD4 TCRs spanning spike.

In this sample, this clone turned up a few times. Its antigen is not known. Profiled with immunoSEQ multiplex PCR; TCRdb holds only in-frame clones, not every one. This sample has around 160,000 clones; 82% occur once, and the top ten carry around 4.1%. Sample: peripheral blood, taken on day 0 of MenACWY control vaccination. This clonotype was obtained from an adult in good health.

The CDR3 protein is CASSASRQGEAFF. Written as DNA, the CDR3 is TGCGCCAGCAGTGCCTCACGACAGGGAGAAGCTTTCTTT. J is TRBJ1-1 and V is TRBV10-1, with 7 bases identical to TRBD1. The V segment lost 4 bases and the J segment 8 bases; nucleotides outside the gene matches: 7. Germline V gene data show CDR1 as WNHNN and CDR2 as SYGVQD (reference sequence). The length of the CDR3 is 13 residues.